This TCR beta chain was identified during a study of T cells in Graves' hyperthyroidism and ophthalmopathy. Study at large: Staff took peripheral blood when the initial diagnosis was made, before any treatment began.

V was clipped by 3 bases and J by 3 bases, with 10 bases between them. Germline CDR1 reads LGHNT; CDR2 reads FRNRAP. The CDR3 has 14 residues. Graves' hyperthyroidism was deemed stable given no ophthalmopathy progression within 18 months. Exclusion followed for patients with uncontrolled infection, other autoimmune disease, pregnancy or lactation. Diagnoses rested on clinical symptoms, serum thyroxine and TRAb, thyroid ultrasound and orbital computed tomography. TCR beta CDR3 sequences were amplified from RNA transcripts. HTBI primers were used for first-round RT-PCR of the TCR CDR3. Each CDR3 protein gets one entry after TCRdb re-called the multiplex PCR reads with MiXCR. Counted here are approximately 590,000 distinct CDR3 sequences, 15% to 18% occurring once; the ten biggest clones make up 6.5% to 8%.

Material for sequencing was blood. This TCR came from a woman aged 25 to 39 with Graves' hyperthyroidism. V usage is TRBV12-5 and J usage is TRBJ2-3; no firm D call. CDR3: CASGFGYGTDTQYF. Written as DNA, the CDR3 is TGTGCTAGTGGTTTCGGGTATGGAACAGATACGCAGTATTTT.